The 20 T cell receptor beta chains in this list originate from one sample, sequenced in a study of T-cell memory formation after mild COVID-19. TCRdb fed the 5' RACE reads into MiXCR, producing one record per CDR3 protein. Of around 530,000 distinct CDR3 sequences in the sample, roughly 22% were seen once. Sequenced input: PBMCs or a T cell subset sorted from them (not recorded which). These receptors were collected from an adult woman who had mild COVID-19 (a few samples of this study predate the infection). Cell type and time point are not known.

The genes are TRBV19 and TRBJ1-5, with D possibly matching TRBD1 (5 bases). Germline-derived CDR1 and CDR2 are LNHDA and SQIVND (reference sequence). CDR3 size: 14 residues. With 3 bases removed from V and 5 bases from J, the gap between germline ends came to 11 bases. The DNA for the CDR3 is TGTGCCAGTAGTATGGTGTCAGGGCATCAGCCCCAGCATTTT. Translating gives CASSMVSGHQPQHF.

This clonotype was picked up a small number of times. The chain carries TRBV7-9 and TRBJ2-1; D perhaps matches TRBD2 (6 bases). Germline CDR1 is SEHNR and CDR2 is FQNEAQ (reference sequence). This CDR3 spans 13 amino acids. With 4 bases removed from V and 6 bases from J, the gap between germline ends came to 10 bases. CDR3 coding DNA: TGTGCCAGCAGCTCAACTAGCATCAATGAGCAGTTCTTC. It is translated as CASSSTSINEQFF.

The V gene is TRBV5-4, the J gene TRBJ2-7, with a weak D call TRBD2 (5 bases). The germline V gene encodes CDR1 SGHNT and CDR2 YYREEE (reference sequence). The length of the CDR3 is 14 residues. V was trimmed by 0 bases and J by 0 bases, leaving 7 bases between them. CDR3 sequence: CASSLDSASYEQYF. In DNA form, the CDR3 reads TGTGCCAGCAGCTTGGATAGCGCCTCCTACGAGCAGTACTTC.

Only a few counts were recorded for this clonotype. This CDR3 reads CASSPPDRETQYF. The CDR3 nucleotides read TGTGCCAGCAGTCCGCCGGACAGGGAGACCCAGTACTTC. The genes are TRBV12-3 or TRBV12-4 and TRBJ2-5, with 7 bases matching TRBD1. The CDR3 is 13 amino acids. V dropped 5 bases and J dropped 5; count of bases not matched to a gene: 5.

The chain links TRBV12-3 or TRBV12-4 to TRBJ2-2, with 9 bases lining up with TRBD1. V lost 4 bases to trimming and J lost 6 bases; unmatched junction nucleotides: 6. This CDR3 region has 15 residues. CDR3 region: CASSSGQGLAGELFF. Written as DNA, the CDR3 is TGTGCCAGCAGTTCCGGACAGGGGTTGGCCGGGGAGCTGTTTTTT.

The rearrangement links TRBV20-1 to TRBJ2-5, with 8 bases that match TRBD2. The germline V gene has CDR1 DFQATT and CDR2 SNEGSKA (reference sequence). V lost 1 base, J lost 3 bases, and 7 bases stayed unmatched. The CDR3 consists of 15 residues. Written as DNA, the CDR3 is TGCAGTGCTAGAGGAAGGCTAGCGGGTGAAGAGACCCAGTACTTC. Translation: CSARGRLAGEETQYF.

This clonotype was detected a few times. The rearrangement links TRBV4-1 to TRBJ2-1; D might be TRBD1 (7 bases). There are 15 residues in the CDR3. Germline V lookup: CDR1 MGHRA, CDR2 YSYEKL. The V gene lost 1 base and the J gene lost 6 bases, with 13 bases spanning the gap. The CDR3 region is CASSQGGQGGNEQFF. For the CDR3, the DNA is TGCGCCAGCAGCCAAGGGGGGCAGGGGGGCAATGAGCAGTTCTTC.

This chain connects TRBV18 to TRBJ2-3, with a weak D call TRBD1 (5 bases). The germline CDR1 and CDR2 sequences are KGHSH and LQKENI. The CDR3 runs to 13 residues. V was shortened by 8 bases and J by 2 bases, with 11 bases between the two germline ends. The CDR3 region has the DNA TGTGCCAGCGGGGCTAGGACCACAGATACGCAGTATTTT. Protein: CASGARTTDTQYF.

The chain is built from TRBV20-1 and TRBJ2-3; possible D gene TRBD2, 5 bases. The V gene's germline CDR1 is DFQATT and CDR2 SNEGSKA (reference sequence). With 7 bases removed from V and 4 bases from J, the gap between germline ends came to 18 bases. The CDR3 consists of 14 residues. In nucleotides, the CDR3 is TGCAGTGTAAGGGAACCTAGACTACCAGATACGCAGTATTTT. Amino acids: CSVREPRLPDTQYF.

This clonotype was detected only a few times. The CDR3 DNA follows: TGCAGCGTTCTCCCGGTCGGTAATCAGCCCCAGCATTTT. Its protein product is CSVLPVGNQPQHF. The V and J genes are TRBV29-1 and TRBJ1-5; D ambiguous. CDR1 is SQVTM and CDR2 is ANQGSEA in the germline V gene. There are 13 residues in the CDR3. V lost 5 bases and J lost 4, with 12 bases in between.

This chain links TRBV12-3 or TRBV12-4 with TRBJ1-5; D gene unclear. Trimming pared 3 bases from V and 1 base from J, leaving 13 bases between. The CDR3 extends over 16 amino acids. The CDR3 coding sequence is TGTGCCAGCAGTTTGGGCGGTGCTTTCAGCAATCAGCCCCAGCATTTT. Translation: CASSLGGAFSNQPQHF.

The V gene is TRBV29-1, the J gene TRBJ2-3; D unresolved. The germline V and J ends were trimmed by 3 bases and 5 bases, with 15 bases remaining between them. CDR3 length: 14 amino acids. Looked up from germline, CDR1 is SQVTM and CDR2 is ANQGSEA. The CDR3, as DNA: TGCAGCGTTGACATTGCCGGTTTCGGAGATACGCAGTATTTT. It translates to CSVDIAGFGDTQYF.

This clonotype appeared a few times. V gene TRBV5-1 combines with J gene TRBJ2-1, with TRBD2 identical over 13 bases. CDR1 is SGHRS and CDR2 is YFSETQ in the germline V gene. The length of the CDR3 is 14 residues. V dropped 4 bases and J dropped 12; count of bases not matched to a gene: 7. The CDR3 protein is CASSAGLAGETQFF. The DNA of the CDR3 is TGCGCCAGCAGCGCCGGACTAGCGGGGGAGACGCAGTTCTTC. Variable domain in full (rest from reference TRBV5-1 and TRBJ2-1): KAGVTQTPRYLIKTRGQQVTLSCSPISGHRSVSWYQQTPGQGLQFLFEYFSETQRNKGNFPGRFSGRQFSNSRSEMNVSTLELGDSALYLCASSAGLAGETQFFGPGTRLTVL.

This clonotype was counted between two and nine times. This chain links TRBV30 with TRBJ1-2, with D possibly being TRBD1 (6 bases). CDR3 length: 14 residues. CDR1 and CDR2 from the germline V gene are GTSNPN and SVGIG (reference sequence). Trimming removed 4 bases at V and 4 bases at J, with 16 bases between. The CDR3 region is CAWTVGHQGYGYTF. As DNA, the CDR3 is TGTGCCTGGACGGTGGGACATCAAGGCTATGGCTACACCTTC.

As regards this clonotype: An end of the junction does not agree with germline; a read error may underlie this. This chain uses TRBV3-1 with TRBJ1-2; possibly TRBD1 for D (5 bases). CDR3 length: 13 amino acids. Germline V lookup: CDR1 LGHDT, CDR2 YNNKEL (reference sequence). Here the CDR3 DNA reads TGTGCCATCAGCCCGGCGGGGGACTATGGCTACACCTTC. It is translated as CAISPAGDYGYTF.

In this sample, this clonotype turned up a few times. The chain carries TRBV6-1 and TRBJ2-5; tentative D call: TRBD1 (6 bases). The V gene lost 6 bases and the J gene lost 4 bases, with 12 bases spanning the gap. Germline lookup yields CDR1 MNHNS and CDR2 SASEGT. The CDR3 contains 13 residues. CDR3 DNA: TGTGCCAGCAGGGCCCGACAGGTAGAGACCCAGTACTTC. This translates into CASRARQVETQYF.

This clonotype was observed a handful of times. DNA of the CDR3: TGTGCCAGCAGTCGAAGTGCTCCCGCCATGGTCGAGAATGAGCAGTTCTTC. It translates to CASSRSAPAMVENEQFF. The chain carries TRBV6-5 and TRBJ2-1, with unresolved D. From germline, CDR1 is MNHEY and CDR2 SVGAGI. The CDR3 totals 17 residues. Trimming took 5 bases from V and 7 from J, leaving 24 bases between them.

The gene calls are TRBV18 and TRBJ1-5; D call uncertain. Between the trimmed V and J ends, which lost 2 bases and 5 bases, there was a span of 7 bases. The CDR3 runs to 13 residues. Germline V gene sequence: CDR1 KGHSH, CDR2 LQKENI. CDR3 nucleotide sequence: TGTGCCAGCTCACCAGGAAATGATCAGCCCCAGCATTTT. This gives the protein CASSPGNDQPQHF.

The chain recombines TRBV2 with TRBJ2-2, with TRBD1 matching over 8 bases. After removal of 6 bases from V and 0 bases from J, the junction contained 9 bases not matched to a gene. The CDR3 contains 17 residues. Germline CDR1 and CDR2: SNHLY and FYNNEI. The DNA for the CDR3 is TGTGCCAGCAGCCTGGACAGGGCCGTTACGAACACCGGGGAGCTGTTTTTT. As protein: CASSLDRAVTNTGELFF.

The V and J genes are TRBV4-2 and TRBJ2-6; D call uncertain. Trimming removed 2 bases from V and 0 bases from J, with 8 bases in between. CDR1 and CDR2 (germline): LGHNA, YNFKEQ. The CDR3 has 16 amino acids. In nucleotides, the CDR3 is TGTGCCAGCAGCCAACCGGGCTCCTCTGGGGCCAACGTCCTGACTTTC. Protein: CASSQPGSSGANVLTF.